This T cell receptor (beta chain) derives from a study of blood T cell repertoires in COVID-19. Study overall: The cDNA or gDNA used as material had been derived from T cells, B-cell-depleted T cells, or PBMCs.

The CDR3 loop spans 12 amino acids. The V gene's germline CDR1 is MNHNS and CDR2 SASEGT. V shed 2 bases and J shed 9 bases, with 8 bases lying between them. Clones were read by immunoSEQ multiplex PCR, and TCRdb kept only the in-frame ones, dropping some. Among more than 95,000 clones listed, about 90% were seen once. Sequencing used peripheral blood. This chain connects TRBV6-1 to TRBJ2-1; D possibly corresponds to TRBD2 (5 bases). The origin of this receptor is a man aged 50-59 years with acute or convalescent COVID-19. CDR3: CASSELTSEQFF. The CDR3 bases are TGTGCCAGCAGTGAACTCACTAGTGAGCAGTTCTTC.